This T cell receptor beta chain was recorded in a study of cytomegalovirus exposure and HLA in healthy donors. As for the study in general: Of all 400 or so donors who were genotyped, 80% to 85% belonged to the Caucasian-associated ancestry cluster.

A multiplex PCR was run with 60 Vbeta primers and 13 Jbeta primers. The repertoire was sequenced with immunoSEQ multiplex PCR; TCRdb's copy has only in-frame clones and lacks some. The sample has about 190,000 clones; 80% to 85% are singletons. The study's findings and limits: The study carried out a later analysis of TCR beta sequences. It associated roughly 17,000 of them with specific HLA alleles at a false discovery rate of 0.05.

Trimming stripped 5 bases from V and 6 bases from J, with 8 bases between. The CDR3 consists of 12 residues. Germline values: CDR1 SGHTA, CDR2 FQGTGA. In regard to this clone: The antigen is undetermined.

The V and J genes are TRBV7-3 and TRBJ1-5, with D uncertain. The sequence was obtained from a woman under 30 in good health and CMV-seropositive. The sequenced sample was PBMCs. The chain's CDR3 is CASSQAGQPQHF. The CDR3 bases are TGTGCCAGCAGCCAGGCCGGTCAGCCCCAGCATTTT.